Only one count was recorded for the clone carrying this T cell receptor beta chain. What it binds is not known. V was shortened by 3 bases and J by 1 base, with 9 bases between the two germline ends. The germline gives CDR1 GTSNPN, CDR2 SVGIG (reference sequence). This CDR3 comprises 13 residues. Each sample had some 100,000 TCR templates assayed. Using immunoSEQ multiplex PCR, the repertoire was profiled, and TCRdb retains in-frame clones only, with some absent. The profile shows tens of thousands of clones, around nine tenths of them singletons. The data originate from a study of siplizumab effects on memory and regulatory T cells. General study findings and limits: The study found that siplizumab significantly reduced alloreactive sequences traceable to unstimulated CD4+ memory cells.

The sequence was collected from a human donor in good health. The chain is built from TRBV30 and TRBJ2-5; D unclear. Sample: Tregs sorted from blood. The chain's CDR3 is CAWRKQLQETQYF. The CDR3 DNA sequence: TGTGCCTGGAGGAAACAGCTCCAAGAGACCCAGTACTTC.